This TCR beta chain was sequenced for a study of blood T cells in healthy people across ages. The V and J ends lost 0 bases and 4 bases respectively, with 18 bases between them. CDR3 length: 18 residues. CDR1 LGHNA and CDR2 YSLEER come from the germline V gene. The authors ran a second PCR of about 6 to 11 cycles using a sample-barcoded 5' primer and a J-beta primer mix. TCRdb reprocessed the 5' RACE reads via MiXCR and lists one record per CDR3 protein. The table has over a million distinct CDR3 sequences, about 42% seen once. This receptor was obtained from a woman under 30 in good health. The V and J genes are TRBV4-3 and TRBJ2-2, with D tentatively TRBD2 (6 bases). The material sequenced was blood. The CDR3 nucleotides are TGCGCCAGCAGCCAAGATTATTCCGGGGGATCGGCCACCGGGGAGCTGTTTTTT. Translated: CASSQDYSGGSATGELFF.